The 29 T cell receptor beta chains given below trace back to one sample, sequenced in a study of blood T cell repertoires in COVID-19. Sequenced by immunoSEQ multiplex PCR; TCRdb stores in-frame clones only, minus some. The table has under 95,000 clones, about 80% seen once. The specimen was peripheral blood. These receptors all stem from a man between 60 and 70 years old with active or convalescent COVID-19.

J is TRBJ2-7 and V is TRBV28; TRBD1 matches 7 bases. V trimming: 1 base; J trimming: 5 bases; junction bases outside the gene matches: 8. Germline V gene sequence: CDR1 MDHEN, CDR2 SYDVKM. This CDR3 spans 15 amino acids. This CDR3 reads CASSLFPQGVDEQYF. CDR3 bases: TGTGCCAGCAGTTTATTCCCTCAGGGGGTTGACGAGCAGTACTTC.

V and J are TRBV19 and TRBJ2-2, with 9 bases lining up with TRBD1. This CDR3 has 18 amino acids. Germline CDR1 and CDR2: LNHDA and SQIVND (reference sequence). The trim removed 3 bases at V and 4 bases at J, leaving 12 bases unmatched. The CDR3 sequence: CASSIRAGQGYPTGELFF. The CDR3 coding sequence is TGTGCCAGTAGTATTCGGGCGGGACAGGGTTATCCCACCGGGGAGCTGTTTTTT.

In nucleotides, the CDR3 is TGTGCCAGTAGGGAGCCAAAGAAAATCTCCCTCGGTGGCTACACCTTC. Protein product: CASREPKKISLGGYTF. The V and J genes are TRBV19 and TRBJ1-2, with no clear D. The V gene lost 6 bases and the J gene lost 7 bases, with 24 bases spanning the gap. Germline CDR1 is LNHDA and CDR2 is SQIVND (reference sequence). CDR3 length: 16 amino acids.

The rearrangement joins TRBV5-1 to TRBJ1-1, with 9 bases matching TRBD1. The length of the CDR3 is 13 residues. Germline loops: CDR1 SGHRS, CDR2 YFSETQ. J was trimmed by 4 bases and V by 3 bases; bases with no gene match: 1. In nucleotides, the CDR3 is TGCGCCAGCAGCTCGGACAGGGGCACTGAAGCTTTCTTT. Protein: CASSSDRGTEAFF.

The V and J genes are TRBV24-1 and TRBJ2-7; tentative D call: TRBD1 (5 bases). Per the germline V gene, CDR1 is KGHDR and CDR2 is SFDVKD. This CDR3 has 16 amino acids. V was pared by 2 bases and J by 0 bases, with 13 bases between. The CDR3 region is CATSDSKGYGSYEQYF. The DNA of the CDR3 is TGTGCCACCAGTGATTCAAAGGGGTACGGCTCCTACGAGCAGTACTTC.

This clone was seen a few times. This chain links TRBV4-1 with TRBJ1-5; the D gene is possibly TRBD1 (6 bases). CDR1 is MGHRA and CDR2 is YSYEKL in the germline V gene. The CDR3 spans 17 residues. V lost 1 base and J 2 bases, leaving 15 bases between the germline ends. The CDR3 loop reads CASSQVRGREGNQPQHF. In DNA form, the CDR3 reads TGCGCCAGCAGCCAAGTAAGGGGGAGGGAAGGCAATCAGCCCCAGCATTTT.

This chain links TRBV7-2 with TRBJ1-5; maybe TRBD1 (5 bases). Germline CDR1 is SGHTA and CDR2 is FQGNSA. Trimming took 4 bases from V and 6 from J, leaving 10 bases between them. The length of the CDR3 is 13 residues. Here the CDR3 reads CASSSNRGQPQHF. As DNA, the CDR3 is TGTGCCAGCAGCTCAAATAGGGGTCAGCCCCAGCATTTT.

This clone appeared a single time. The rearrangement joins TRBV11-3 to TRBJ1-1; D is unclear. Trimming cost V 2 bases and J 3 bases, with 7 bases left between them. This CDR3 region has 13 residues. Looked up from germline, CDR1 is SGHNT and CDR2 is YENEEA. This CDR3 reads CASSLSRYTEAFF. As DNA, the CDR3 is TGTGCCAGCAGCTTATCGAGGTACACTGAAGCTTTCTTT.

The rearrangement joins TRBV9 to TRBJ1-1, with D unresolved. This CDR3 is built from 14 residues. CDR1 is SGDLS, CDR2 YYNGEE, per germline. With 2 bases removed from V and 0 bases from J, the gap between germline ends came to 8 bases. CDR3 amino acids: CASSVSGLNTEAFF. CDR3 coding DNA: TGTGCCAGCAGCGTTTCGGGGTTGAACACTGAAGCTTTCTTT.

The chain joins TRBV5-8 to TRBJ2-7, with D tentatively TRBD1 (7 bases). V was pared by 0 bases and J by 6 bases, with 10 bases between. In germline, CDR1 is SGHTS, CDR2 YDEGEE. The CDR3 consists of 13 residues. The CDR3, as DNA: TGTGCCAGCAGCTTGGGACAGGGAGGCGAGCAGTACTTC. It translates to CASSLGQGGEQYF.

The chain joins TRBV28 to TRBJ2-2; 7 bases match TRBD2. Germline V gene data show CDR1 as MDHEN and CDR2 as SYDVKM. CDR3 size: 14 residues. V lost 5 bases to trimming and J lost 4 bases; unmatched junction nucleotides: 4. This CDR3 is CASSPGGSTGELFF. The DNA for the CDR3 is TGTGCCAGCAGTCCCGGGGGGAGCACCGGGGAGCTGTTTTTT.

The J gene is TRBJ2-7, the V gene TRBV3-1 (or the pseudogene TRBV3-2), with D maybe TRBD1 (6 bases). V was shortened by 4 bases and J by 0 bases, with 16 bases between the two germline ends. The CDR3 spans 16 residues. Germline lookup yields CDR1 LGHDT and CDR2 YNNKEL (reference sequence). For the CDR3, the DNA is TGTGCCAGCAGCCTGTTTAAGGGACATCGCTCCTACGAGCAGTACTTC. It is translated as CASSLFKGHRSYEQYF.

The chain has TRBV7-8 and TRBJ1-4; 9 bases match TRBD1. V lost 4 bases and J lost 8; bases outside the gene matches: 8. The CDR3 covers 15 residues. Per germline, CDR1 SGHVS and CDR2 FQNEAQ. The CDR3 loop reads CASSSGTGTFEKLFF. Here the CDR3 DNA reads TGTGCCAGCAGCTCCGGGACAGGGACTTTCGAAAAACTGTTTTTT.

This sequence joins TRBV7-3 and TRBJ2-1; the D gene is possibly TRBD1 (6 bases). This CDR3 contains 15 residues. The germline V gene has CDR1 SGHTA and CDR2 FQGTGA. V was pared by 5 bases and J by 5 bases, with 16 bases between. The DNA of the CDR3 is TGTGCCAGCAGCCCCTACAGGGTGTTGAACAATGAGCAGTTCTTC. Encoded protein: CASSPYRVLNNEQFF.

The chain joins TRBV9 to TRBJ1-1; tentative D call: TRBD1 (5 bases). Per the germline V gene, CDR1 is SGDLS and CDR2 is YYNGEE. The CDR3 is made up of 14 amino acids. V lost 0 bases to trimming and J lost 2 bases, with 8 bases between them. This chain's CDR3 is CASSVATANTEAFF. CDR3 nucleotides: TGTGCCAGCAGCGTAGCGACAGCTAACACTGAAGCTTTCTTT.

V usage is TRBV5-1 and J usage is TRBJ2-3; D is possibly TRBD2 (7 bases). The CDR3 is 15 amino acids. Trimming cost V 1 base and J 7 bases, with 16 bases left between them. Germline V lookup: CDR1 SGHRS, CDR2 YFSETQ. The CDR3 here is CASSLLRGGTNTQYF. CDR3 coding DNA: TGCGCCAGCAGCTTGTTAAGGGGGGGGACAAATACGCAGTATTTT.

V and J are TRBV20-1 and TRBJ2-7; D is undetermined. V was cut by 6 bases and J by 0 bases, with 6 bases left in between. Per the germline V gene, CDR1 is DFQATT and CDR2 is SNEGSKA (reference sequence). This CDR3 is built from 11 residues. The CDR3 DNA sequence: TGCAGTGCCGACATCTCCTACGAGCAGTACTTC. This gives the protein CSADISYEQYF.

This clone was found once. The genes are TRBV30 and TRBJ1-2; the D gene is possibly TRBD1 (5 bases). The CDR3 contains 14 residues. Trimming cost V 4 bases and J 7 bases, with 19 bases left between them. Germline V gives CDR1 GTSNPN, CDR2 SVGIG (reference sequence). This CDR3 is CAWTRLLGQAGYTF. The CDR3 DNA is TGTGCCTGGACGAGGTTGTTGGGGCAGGCTGGCTACACCTTC.

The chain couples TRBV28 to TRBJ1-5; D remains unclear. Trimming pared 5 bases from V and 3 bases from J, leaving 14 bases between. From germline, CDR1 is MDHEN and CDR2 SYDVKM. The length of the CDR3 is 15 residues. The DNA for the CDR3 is TGTGCCAGCAGTCCCCTTGGCGGCATCAATCAGCCCCAGCATTTT. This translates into CASSPLGGINQPQHF.

CDR3 in amino acids: CASSLGRNNEQFF. CDR3 coding DNA: TGTGCCAGCAGCTTAGGGCGGAACAATGAGCAGTTCTTC. V and J are TRBV7-7 and TRBJ2-1; no clear D gene. Trimming took off 1 base at V and 5 bases at J, with 6 bases between the two ends. Germline-derived CDR1 and CDR2 are SSHAT and FNYEAQ (reference sequence). The CDR3 totals 13 residues.

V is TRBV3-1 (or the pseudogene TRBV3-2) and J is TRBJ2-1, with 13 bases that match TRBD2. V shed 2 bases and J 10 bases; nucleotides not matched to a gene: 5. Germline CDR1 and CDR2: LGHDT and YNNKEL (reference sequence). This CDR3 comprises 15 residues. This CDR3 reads CASSQPGLAGREQFF. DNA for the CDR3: TGTGCCAGCAGCCAACCGGGACTAGCGGGACGGGAGCAGTTCTTC.

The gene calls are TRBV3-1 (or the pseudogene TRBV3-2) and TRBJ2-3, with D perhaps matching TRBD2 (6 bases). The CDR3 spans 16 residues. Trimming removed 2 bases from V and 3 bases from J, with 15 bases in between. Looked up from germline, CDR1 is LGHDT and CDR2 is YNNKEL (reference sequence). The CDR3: CASSQRWTTETDTQYF. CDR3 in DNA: TGTGCCAGCAGCCAACGGTGGACTACCGAAACAGATACGCAGTATTTT.

The CDR3: CASSLQGKAEAFF. The CDR3 DNA reads as TGTGCCAGCAGTCTACAGGGGAAGGCTGAAGCTTTCTTT. The chain combines TRBV12-3 or TRBV12-4 with TRBJ1-1, with 7 bases matching TRBD1. This CDR3 has 13 amino acids. The trim removed 5 bases at V and 6 bases at J, leaving 6 bases unmatched.

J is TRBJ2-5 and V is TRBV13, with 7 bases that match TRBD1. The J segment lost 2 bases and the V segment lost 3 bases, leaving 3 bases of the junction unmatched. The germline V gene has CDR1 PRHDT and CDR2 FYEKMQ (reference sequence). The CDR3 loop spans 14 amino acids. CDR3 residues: CASSFRDRQETQYF. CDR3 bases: TGTGCCAGCAGCTTCCGGGACAGACAAGAGACCCAGTACTTC.

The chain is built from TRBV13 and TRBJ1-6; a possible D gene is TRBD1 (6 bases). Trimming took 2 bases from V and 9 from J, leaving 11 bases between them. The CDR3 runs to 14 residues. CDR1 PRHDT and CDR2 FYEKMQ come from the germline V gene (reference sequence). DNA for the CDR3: TGTGCCAGCAGCTTACAGGGGTCAGGTTCACCCCTCCACTTT. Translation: CASSLQGSGSPLHF. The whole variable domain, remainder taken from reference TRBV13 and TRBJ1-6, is AAGVIQSPRHLIKEKRETATLKCYPIPRHDTVYWYQQGPGQDPQFLISFYEKMQSDKGSIPDRFSAQQFSDYHSELNMSSLELGDSALYFCASSLQGSGSPLHFGNGTRLTVT.

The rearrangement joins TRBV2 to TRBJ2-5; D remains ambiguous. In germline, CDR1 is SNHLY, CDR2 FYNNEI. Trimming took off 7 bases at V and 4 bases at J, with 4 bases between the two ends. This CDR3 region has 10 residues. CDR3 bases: TGTGCCAGCACTCTAGAGACCCAGTACTTC. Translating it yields CASTLETQYF. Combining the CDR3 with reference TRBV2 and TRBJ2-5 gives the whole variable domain EPEVTQTPSHQVTQMGQEVILRCVPISNHLYFYWYRQILGQKVEFLVSFYNNEISEKSEIFDDQFSVERPDGSNFTLKIRSTKLEDSAMYFCASTLETQYFGPGTRLLVL.

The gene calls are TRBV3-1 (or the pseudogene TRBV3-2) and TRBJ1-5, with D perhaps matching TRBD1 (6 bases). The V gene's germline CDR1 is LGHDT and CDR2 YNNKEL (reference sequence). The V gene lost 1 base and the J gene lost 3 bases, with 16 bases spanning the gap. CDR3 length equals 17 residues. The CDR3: CASSQGGGDSLNQPQHF. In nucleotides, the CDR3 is TGTGCCAGCAGCCAAGGGGGGGGCGACAGCCTCAATCAGCCCCAGCATTTT.

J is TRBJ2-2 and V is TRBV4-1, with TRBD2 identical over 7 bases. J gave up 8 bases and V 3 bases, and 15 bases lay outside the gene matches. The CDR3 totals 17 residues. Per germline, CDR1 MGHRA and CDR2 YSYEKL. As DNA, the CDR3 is TGCGCCAGCAGCCAGGCCGCGGCCGAGGCGGGGGAGGGGGAGCTGTTTTTT. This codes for CASSQAAAEAGEGELFF.

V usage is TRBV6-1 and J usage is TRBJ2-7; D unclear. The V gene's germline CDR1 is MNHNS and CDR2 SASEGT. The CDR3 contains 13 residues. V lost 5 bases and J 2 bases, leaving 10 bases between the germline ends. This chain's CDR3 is CASSSLEAYEQYF. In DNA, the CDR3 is TGTGCCAGCAGTAGCTTAGAAGCCTACGAGCAGTACTTC.